The 10 T cell receptor beta chains listed next were all sequenced from one sample in a study of T cells in Graves' hyperthyroidism and ophthalmopathy. Authors of the study amplified TCR beta CDR3 regions from RNA transcripts. Using the HTBI primer set, a first-round RT-PCR was run on the TCR CDR3. MiXCR, applied by TCRdb to the multiplex PCR reads, yields one record per CDR3 protein. Among fewer than 650,000 distinct CDR3 sequences listed, roughly 14% were seen once. Material: blood. These receptors originate from a woman in her twenties or thirties with Graves' hyperthyroidism that later progressed to Graves' ophthalmopathy.

This clonotype occurred many times. J is TRBJ1-6 and V is TRBV7-2, with 8 bases identical to TRBD1. CDR1 is SGHTA and CDR2 is FQGNSA in the germline V gene. This CDR3 is 15 amino acids long. The ends lost 5 bases at V and 7 bases at J; junction bases unmatched: 7. CDR3 nucleotide sequence: TGTGCCAGCAGCCGAGGGACAGGCACAAATTCACCCCTCCACTTT. Translation: CASSRGTGTNSPLHF.

This clonotype was observed many times. V usage is TRBV14 and J usage is TRBJ2-2, with a weak D call TRBD2 (6 bases). Between the trimmed V and J ends, which lost 4 bases and 4 bases, there was a span of 16 bases. The CDR3 sequence is 16 residues long. The germline CDR1 and CDR2 sequences are SGHDN and FVKESK. CDR3 nucleotides: TGTGCCAGCAGCCCCTCGCCAGGGCGGGGCACCGGGGAGCTGTTTTTT. Its translation is CASSPSPGRGTGELFF.

The chain couples TRBV6-2 or TRBV6-3 to TRBJ2-7, with D perhaps matching TRBD1 or TRBD2 (5 bases each). The V gene lost 0 bases and the J gene lost 6 bases, with 12 bases spanning the gap. This CDR3 has 14 amino acids. Germline CDR1 MNHEY, CDR2 SVGEGT. The CDR3 sequence is CASSYSGDPFEQYF. CDR3 coding DNA: TGTGCCAGCAGTTACTCGGGGGACCCCTTCGAGCAGTACTTC.

This clonotype occurred many times. The chain has TRBV28 and TRBJ1-2; D unclear. The CDR3 runs 13 residues. V dropped 3 bases and J dropped 3 bases, with 8 bases sitting between them. Germline-derived CDR1 and CDR2 are MDHEN and SYDVKM. Written as DNA, the CDR3 is TGTGCCAGCAGTTTGAAATCTTACTATGGCTACACCTTC. It is translated as CASSLKSYYGYTF.

This clonotype was recorded at least ten times. The chain employs TRBV6-5 and TRBJ2-3; TRBD2 matches at 9 bases. Germline trimming cut 1 base from V and 2 bases from J; bases unmatched to any gene: 16. CDR1 and CDR2 (germline): MNHEY, SVGAGI. This CDR3 has 20 amino acids. CDR3 amino acids: CASSYWSSGTHRPITDTQYF. CDR3 DNA sequence: TGTGCCAGCAGTTACTGGTCTAGCGGGACACACAGACCGATCACAGATACGCAGTATTTT.

The table lists this clonotype with many counts. The rearrangement uses TRBV6-1 and TRBJ1-5; D remains unclear. Between the trimmed V and J ends, which lost 1 base and 0 bases, there was a span of 4 bases. CDR1 and CDR2 (germline): MNHNS, SASEGT. CDR3 length equals 14 residues. CDR3 in DNA: TGTGCCAGCAGTGAAGAGGTTAGCAATCAGCCCCAGCATTTT. It is translated as CASSEEVSNQPQHF.

This clonotype was recorded at least ten times. V and J are TRBV27 and TRBJ2-7; D tentatively fits TRBD1 or TRBD2 (6 bases each). CDR3 length: 15 residues. Germline CDR1 is MNHEY and CDR2 is SMNVEV (reference sequence). The V and J ends lost 5 bases and 9 bases respectively, with 23 bases between them. The DNA for the CDR3 is TGTGCCAGCAGTCCCGGGGATGGGGGGCGCTTAATGCAGTACTTC. It yields the protein CASSPGDGGRLMQYF.

This clonotype has at least ten counts. CDR3 DNA sequence: TGTGCCAGCAGCTACAGGGGTACTAATGAAAAACTGTTTTTT. Its protein is CASSYRGTNEKLFF. This chain joins TRBV11-2 and TRBJ1-4; 7 bases fit TRBD1. Germline assignment: CDR1 SGHAT and CDR2 FQNNGV. The CDR3 runs to 14 residues. The J segment lost 2 bases and the V segment lost 4 bases, leaving 1 base of the junction unmatched.

Comment on this clonotype: A much bigger clone sits one base away, suggesting this may be a read error. The chain carries TRBV27 and TRBJ2-7; 8 bases agree with TRBD1. The CDR3 extends over 15 amino acids. The V gene's germline CDR1 is MNHEY and CDR2 SMNVEV (reference sequence). Here the CDR3 DNA reads TGTGCCAGCAGTCCCGGGGACAGGAGCTCCTACCAGCAGTACTTC. Its translation is CASSPGDRSSYQQYF.

In its sample, this clonotype was seen many times. This chain links TRBV12-3 or TRBV12-4 with TRBJ1-1; a possible D gene is TRBD1 (5 bases). The CDR3 sequence is 12 residues long. V lost 3 bases and J 6 bases, leaving 8 bases between the germline ends. The CDR3 reads CASSFGGAEAFF. CDR3 DNA sequence: TGTGCCAGCAGTTTTGGGGGGGCTGAAGCTTTCTTT.